Below, one T cell receptor beta chain is given with its context. The antigen is unknown. This record belongs to a study of identical twins' blood T cells. Study-wide points: Abundant TCRbeta CDR3s overlapped more between twins than with unrelated donors.

Libraries were made from RNA as TCR cDNA, using a modified protocol. TCRdb redid the calling of the 5' RACE reads with MiXCR, one entry per CDR3 protein. Here the sample spans hundreds of thousands of distinct CDR3 sequences, about 28% being singletons. With V trimmed by 5 bases and J by 7 bases, 8 bases remained unmatched. The CDR3 extends over 15 amino acids. The three twin pairs were reared together, likely meeting the same infections. The TCR comes from a woman aged 18-49 years in good health. Sequences were obtained from PBMCs. The chain employs TRBV12-3 or TRBV12-4 and TRBJ1-5, with 10 bases that match TRBD1. The CDR3: CASSRDRGLSQPQHF. The CDR3 DNA is TGTGCCAGCAGTAGAGACAGGGGGCTCTCACAGCCCCAGCATTTT.